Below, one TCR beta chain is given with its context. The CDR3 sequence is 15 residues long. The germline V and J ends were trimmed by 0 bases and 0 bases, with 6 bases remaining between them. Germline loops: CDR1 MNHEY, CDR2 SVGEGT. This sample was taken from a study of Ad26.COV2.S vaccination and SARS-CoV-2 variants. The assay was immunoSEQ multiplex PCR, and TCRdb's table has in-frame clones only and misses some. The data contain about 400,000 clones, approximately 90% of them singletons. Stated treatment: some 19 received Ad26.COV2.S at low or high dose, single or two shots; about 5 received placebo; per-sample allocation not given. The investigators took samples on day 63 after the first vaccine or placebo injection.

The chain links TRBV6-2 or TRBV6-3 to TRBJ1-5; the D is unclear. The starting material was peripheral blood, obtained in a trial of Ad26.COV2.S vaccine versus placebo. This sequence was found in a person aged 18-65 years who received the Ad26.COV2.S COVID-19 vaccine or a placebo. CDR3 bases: TGTGCCAGCAGTTACTCAGGAGATAGCAATCAGCCCCAGCATTTT. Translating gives CASSYSGDSNQPQHF.